Shown below are 26 T cell receptor beta chains from a single sample sequenced in a study of blood T cell repertoires in COVID-19. Clones were read by immunoSEQ multiplex PCR, and TCRdb kept only the in-frame ones, dropping some. The sample contains 140,000 or so clones, roughly three quarters of which appear only once. Source material: peripheral blood. The receptors were gathered from a man aged 55 to 70 with acute or convalescent COVID-19.

The V call is TRBV21-1, the J call TRBJ1-5. TRBV21-1 is a known pseudogene. The CDR3 is 16 amino acids. The CDR3 sequence: CASSKGRVAGEQPQHF. The CDR3, as DNA: TGTGCCAGCAGCAAAGGTAGGGTGGCGGGTGAACAGCCCCAGCATTTT.

V and J are TRBV6-1 and TRBJ2-5, with 9 positions matching TRBD1. CDR3 length: 16 amino acids. The V gene's germline CDR1 is MNHNS and CDR2 SASEGT. The V and J ends lost 4 bases and 1 base, in that order; junction bases with no gene match: 7. This chain's CDR3 is CASSGGDRGAQETQYF. DNA for the CDR3: TGTGCCAGCAGTGGAGGTGACAGGGGGGCCCAAGAGACCCAGTACTTC.

V and J are TRBV2 and TRBJ2-4; TRBD2 matches at 10 bases. Germline CDR1 and CDR2: SNHLY and FYNNEI. This CDR3 contains 17 residues. V shed 5 bases, J shed 1 base, and the junction held 8 bases outside the gene matches. DNA for the CDR3: TGTGCCAGCAGTTGGACTAGCGGAGGGGGGGCCAAAAACATTCAGTACTTC. As protein: CASSWTSGGGAKNIQYF.

The chain carries TRBV6-5 and TRBJ1-1; D is undetermined. The CDR3 is made up of 15 amino acids. Germline V CDR1 and CDR2: MNHEY, SVGAGI. V was trimmed by 0 bases and J by 0 bases, leaving 8 bases between them. CDR3 residues: CASSYSAAMNTEAFF. As DNA, the CDR3 is TGTGCCAGCAGTTACTCTGCGGCTATGAACACTGAAGCTTTCTTT.

The chain employs TRBV3-1 (or the pseudogene TRBV3-2) and TRBJ2-3; TRBD1 might be the D (5 bases). CDR1 LGHDT and CDR2 YNNKEL come from the germline V gene (reference sequence). V was cut by 1 base and J by 0 bases, with 8 bases left in between. CDR3 size: 15 residues. In DNA form, the CDR3 reads TGTGCCAGCAGCCAAGTGGCAGGGAGCACAGATACGCAGTATTTT. Its translation is CASSQVAGSTDTQYF.

This clone occurred once. A junction boundary mismatches the germline segment, possibly from a read error. As DNA, the CDR3 is TGTGCCAGCAGCTTCTTTAGTACTCGCAGGCATTTT. Translation gives CASSFFSTRRHF. The genes are TRBV7-9 and TRBJ2-3; D uncertain. The CDR3 loop spans 12 amino acids. Germline V lookup: CDR1 SEHNR, CDR2 FQNEAQ (reference sequence).

CDR3 sequence (DNA): TGTGCCAGCAGTGACCCTGGACAGGGGGCTTTCGGCTACACCTTC. Translation gives CASSDPGQGAFGYTF. This chain uses TRBV6-1 with TRBJ1-2; 11 nucleotides match TRBD1. This CDR3 region has 15 residues. The trim removed 3 bases at V and 8 bases at J, leaving 8 bases unmatched. Germline V gene lookup returns CDR1 MNHNS and CDR2 SASEGT.

A remark on this clone: This same CDR3 is encoded by further DNA sequences in the sample. This sequence joins TRBV5-4 and TRBJ2-7; 10 nucleotides agree with TRBD1. Germline V gene data show CDR1 as SGHNT and CDR2 as YYREEE (reference sequence). Trimming cost V 2 bases and J 2 bases; bases outside gene matches: 1. The CDR3 contains 14 residues. The CDR3 DNA reads as TGTGCCAGCAGCTTCGACAGGGGGCCCTACGAGCAGTACTTC. Encoded protein: CASSFDRGPYEQYF.

This chain connects TRBV2 to TRBJ2-3, with 9 bases fitting TRBD2. Germline values: CDR1 SNHLY, CDR2 FYNNEI. This CDR3 spans 14 amino acids. V was pared by 9 bases and J by 0 bases, with 4 bases of the junction left unmatched. Here the CDR3 reads CARRLAVSTDTQYF. In DNA form, the CDR3 reads TGTGCCAGGAGACTAGCGGTTAGCACAGATACGCAGTATTTT.

The rearrangement uses TRBV29-1 and TRBJ2-2; a weak D match, TRBD2 (5 bases). The germline CDR1 and CDR2 sequences are SQVTM and ANQGSEA. The ends were cut back, 5 bases at V and 0 bases at J, with 13 bases in the middle. The CDR3 contains 15 residues. Here the CDR3 reads CSVYLGRTNTGELFF. DNA for the CDR3: TGCAGCGTTTACCTAGGGAGAACGAACACCGGGGAGCTGTTTTTT.

This rearrangement joins TRBV6-6 to TRBJ2-2, with a possible D match to TRBD2 (6 bases). The CDR3 totals 15 residues. V was shortened by 6 bases and J by 3 bases, with 14 bases between the two germline ends. Germline CDR1 reads MNHNY; CDR2 reads SVGAGI (reference sequence). The CDR3 sequence: CASRGGIGYTGELFF. The DNA of the CDR3 is TGTGCCAGCAGGGGCGGGATAGGGTACACCGGGGAGCTGTTTTTT.

This chain links TRBV7-8 with TRBJ1-1, with a tentative D call TRBD1 (5 bases). This CDR3 comprises 14 residues. V lost 5 bases and J 3 bases, leaving 13 bases between the germline ends. CDR1 is SGHVS and CDR2 is FQNEAQ in the germline V gene. CDR3: CASSLGATDTEAFF. The CDR3 nucleotides read TGTGCCAGCAGCCTAGGGGCAACTGACACTGAAGCTTTCTTT.

This clone was counted between two and nine times. The V gene is TRBV5-6, the J gene TRBJ2-5; 10 nucleotides agree with TRBD2. J was trimmed by 5 bases and V by 3 bases; bases with no gene match: 10. CDR3 length: 16 residues. Germline CDR1 SGHDT, CDR2 YYEEEE. The CDR3, as DNA: TGTGCCAGCAGCTGGGGGGCCAGCGGGAGGGTCGAGACCCAGTACTTC. Translation: CASSWGASGRVETQYF.

This clone has just one count. The gene calls are TRBV19 and TRBJ2-7, with 9 bases aligning to TRBD1. Germline CDR1 LNHDA, CDR2 SQIVND (reference sequence). CDR3 length: 15 residues. With 4 bases clipped from V and 0 bases from J, the junction kept 4 bases outside the gene matches. CDR3 DNA sequence: TGTGCCAGTAGTACTACAGGGGGCTTCTCCTACGAGCAGTACTTC. Translating gives CASSTTGGFSYEQYF.

V is TRBV5-1 and J is TRBJ1-2; no definite D call. Germline V gives CDR1 SGHRS, CDR2 YFSETQ. V lost 0 bases to trimming and J lost 4 bases, with 10 bases between them. This CDR3 has 14 amino acids. CDR3 nucleotide sequence: TGCGCCAGCAGCTTGGCCGGTTCTGTCTATGGCTACACCTTC. Translated, it gives CASSLAGSVYGYTF.

The chain carries TRBV29-1 and TRBJ2-3; TRBD2 aligns across 12 bases. Germline CDR1 and CDR2: SQVTM and ANQGSEA. The CDR3 has 14 amino acids. The ends lost 7 bases at V and 4 bases at J; junction bases unmatched: 6. The CDR3 spells CSGRLAGVSDTQYF. The CDR3 DNA is TGCAGCGGAAGACTAGCGGGAGTGTCAGATACGCAGTATTTT.

V is TRBV21-1 and J is TRBJ2-3; the DNA was not used to check the table's D call, TRBD2. TRBV21-1 counts as a pseudogene. This CDR3 spans 14 amino acids. This chain's CDR3 is CASTPLGGGDTQYF. CDR3 coding DNA: TGTGCCAGCACCCCCCTGGGCGGGGGCGATACGCAGTATTTT.

The sample holds one count of this clone. The chain couples TRBV4-2 to TRBJ2-3, with TRBD2 as a possible D gene (7 bases). Germline CDR1 is LGHNA and CDR2 is YNFKEQ. The CDR3 covers 18 residues. The V end was cut by 0 bases, the J end by 1 base, with 17 bases between. CDR3 region: CASSQDRGGQLGTDTQYF. The DNA for the CDR3 is TGTGCCAGCAGCCAAGATAGGGGGGGCCAGCTGGGCACAGATACGCAGTATTTT.

This clone was counted a few times. The rearrangement uses TRBV6-5 and TRBJ2-6, with TRBD1 identical over 12 bases. This CDR3 is 15 amino acids long. V dropped 10 bases and J dropped 2; count of bases not matched to a gene: 3. Germline V gene lookup returns CDR1 MNHEY and CDR2 SVGAGI. CDR3 DNA: TGTGCCACCGGGACAGGGGGCGCTGGGGCCAACGTCCTGACTTTC. Translated: CATGTGGAGANVLTF.

The rearrangement links TRBV11-2 to TRBJ2-7; TRBD2 matches 8 bases. The germline V gene encodes CDR1 SGHAT and CDR2 FQNNGV. Unmatched junction bases numbered 11, after V lost 5 bases and J lost 5 bases. The CDR3 length is 15 residues. CDR3 sequence: CASSTSGSRSDEQYF. The CDR3 DNA is TGTGCCAGCAGCACAAGCGGGAGTAGGTCAGACGAGCAGTACTTC.

CDR3 residues: CASSLWALIGGTGELFF. DNA of the CDR3: TGTGCCAGCAGCCTTTGGGCACTGATCGGGGGCACCGGGGAGCTGTTTTTT. J is TRBJ2-2 and V is TRBV5-6; D may be TRBD2 (6 bases). The CDR3 runs 17 residues. Germline CDR1 SGHDT, CDR2 YYEEEE. Trimming took off 4 bases at V and 4 bases at J, with 20 bases between the two ends.

There are a few counts of this clone. Here the CDR3 reads CAWKREDDNEQFF. In DNA, the CDR3 is TGTGCCTGGAAACGGGAAGACGACAATGAGCAGTTCTTC. This chain links TRBV30 with TRBJ2-1, with D perhaps TRBD2 (5 bases). Germline CDR1 is GTSNPN and CDR2 is SVGIG (reference sequence). This CDR3 contains 13 residues. Trimming left V 4 bases short and J 5 bases short, with 12 bases between.

The J gene is TRBJ2-3, the V gene TRBV23-1; TRBD2 aligns across 11 bases. TRBV23-1 is sorted into the ORF group, with uncertain function. The CDR3 sequence is 17 residues long. J lost 1 base, V lost 3 bases, and 6 bases had no gene match. This CDR3 is CASSHPGTSGRTDTQYF. The CDR3 DNA sequence: TGCGCCAGCAGTCACCCCGGGACTAGCGGCCGCACAGATACGCAGTATTTT.

V gene TRBV15 combines with J gene TRBJ1-2; D unclear. Trimming stripped 5 bases from V and 1 base from J, with 8 bases between. The CDR3 has 13 amino acids. Germline assignment: CDR1 LNHNV and CDR2 YYDKDF (reference sequence). The CDR3 DNA reads TGTGCCACCAGCGAAAACAGTAACTATGGCTACACCTTC. It encodes CATSENSNYGYTF.

The table lists this clone with a few counts. The chain is built from TRBV30 and TRBJ1-1; D unresolved. Deletions cut 1 base from V and 1 base from J, with 7 bases between. CDR1 GTSNPN and CDR2 SVGIG come from the germline V gene (reference sequence). The CDR3 has 13 amino acids. CDR3 protein: CAWSGRGNTEAFF. The DNA of the CDR3 is TGTGCCTGGAGTGGTCGGGGGAACACTGAAGCTTTCTTT.

This clone was recorded only once. The chain has TRBV7-8 and TRBJ2-7, with D perhaps matching TRBD2 (6 bases). The V gene's germline CDR1 is SGHVS and CDR2 FQNEAQ. Between the trimmed V and J ends, which lost 5 bases and 3 bases, there was a span of 14 bases. The CDR3 length is 14 residues. The CDR3 here is CASSPERLVYEQYF. For the CDR3, the DNA is TGTGCCAGCAGCCCTGAACGACTAGTCTACGAGCAGTACTTC.